Below are 17 T cell receptor beta chains sequenced from a single sample in a study of glioma-infiltrating T cells after dendritic cell vaccination. Repertoires were generated with immunoSEQ multiplex PCR, while TCRdb's copy carries only in-frame clones and drops some. The sample shows about 87,000 clones, around 90% of them seen only once. The sequences come from blood, collected before dendritic cell vaccination. The origin of the receptors is a human donor with glioblastoma.

The rearrangement joins TRBV19 to TRBJ2-7; 8 positions agree with TRBD1. The V segment lost 5 bases and the J segment 2 bases; nucleotides outside the gene matches: 5. This CDR3 is built from 14 residues. Germline V gene sequence: CDR1 LNHDA, CDR2 SQIVND (reference sequence). The CDR3 DNA is TGTGCCAGTAGTCCGGGACAGGCGCCCTACGAGCAGTACTTC. Its translation: CASSPGQAPYEQYF. Full variable domain (remainder filled in from reference TRBV19 and TRBJ2-7): DGGITQSPKYLFRKEGQNVTLSCEQNLNHDAMYWYRQDPGQGLRLIYYSQIVNDFQKGDIAEGYSVSREKKESFPLTVTSAQKNPTAFYLCASSPGQAPYEQYFGPGTRLTVT.

J is TRBJ1-4 and V is TRBV18; D gene ambiguous. The CDR3 has 15 residues. Germline values: CDR1 KGHSH, CDR2 LQKENI. Trimming took 6 bases from V and 0 from J, leaving 11 bases between them. DNA of the CDR3: TGTGCCAGCTCGTGGGTCGAGGCAACTAATGAAAAACTGTTTTTT. It specifies CASSWVEATNEKLFF.

V is TRBV5-1 and J is TRBJ2-1, with TRBD1 matching over 11 bases. V trimming: 7 bases; J trimming: 7 bases; junction bases outside the gene matches: 10. Germline V lookup: CDR1 SGHRS, CDR2 YFSETQ. This CDR3 is built from 15 residues. CDR3 nucleotide sequence: TGCGCCAGCCGTCGGGGGACAGGGGGATATAATGAGCAGTTCTTC. Its translation is CASRRGTGGYNEQFF.

The rearrangement links TRBV5-4 to TRBJ2-5, with D tentatively TRBD1 (6 bases). In germline, CDR1 is SGHNT, CDR2 YYREEE (reference sequence). Trimming pared 3 bases from V and 1 base from J, leaving 13 bases between. The CDR3 length is 15 residues. DNA of the CDR3: TGTGCCAGCAGCTCAGCCCGGGACACCCAAGAGACCCAGTACTTC. Translation: CASSSARDTQETQYF.

The chain is built from TRBV9 and TRBJ2-1; TRBD2 aligns across 7 bases. Germline CDR1 SGDLS, CDR2 YYNGEE. This CDR3 region has 15 residues. V lost 0 bases and J lost 10; bases outside the gene matches: 10. CDR3 sequence: CASSVDSVEGGEQFF. DNA of the CDR3: TGTGCCAGCAGCGTAGATTCTGTTGAGGGAGGGGAGCAGTTCTTC.

The chain is built from TRBV4-2 and TRBJ1-6; D may be TRBD1 (5 bases). The ends were cut back, 0 bases at V and 9 bases at J, with 18 bases in the middle. Germline CDR1 LGHNA, CDR2 YNFKEQ. CDR3 size: 17 residues. The CDR3 nucleotides read TGTGCCAGCAGCCAAGAGGACCAGGGCTGGTCGAGTTCACCCCTCCACTTT. It specifies CASSQEDQGWSSSPLHF.

The genes are TRBV7-3 and TRBJ2-2, with TRBD2 matching 8 bases. Looked up from germline, CDR1 is SGHTA and CDR2 is FQGTGA. The CDR3 covers 15 residues. Unmatched junction bases numbered 9, after V lost 5 bases and J lost 7 bases. CDR3 DNA: TGTGCCAGCAGCCCCCGGGGACTAGATTACGGGGAGCTGTTTTTT. Protein: CASSPRGLDYGELFF. Full variable domain (remainder filled in from reference TRBV7-3 and TRBJ2-2): GAGVSQTPSNKVTEKGKYVELRCDPISGHTALYWYRQSLGQGPEFLIYFQGTGAADDSGLPNDRFFAVRPEGSVSTLKIQRTERGDSAVYLCASSPRGLDYGELFFGEGSRLTVL.

This rearrangement joins TRBV5-4 to TRBJ2-7, with 8 bases lining up with TRBD1. Trimming took 0 bases from V and 2 from J; bases not matched to a gene: 4. This CDR3 contains 15 residues. Germline-derived CDR1 and CDR2 are SGHNT and YYREEE (reference sequence). CDR3 protein: CASSLGRGPTYEQYF. The CDR3 DNA reads as TGTGCCAGCAGCTTGGGCAGGGGGCCCACCTACGAGCAGTACTTC.

The chain uses TRBV9 and TRBJ1-4; TRBD1 might be the D (5 bases). The germline gives CDR1 SGDLS, CDR2 YYNGEE. The CDR3 length is 13 residues. The ends were cut back, 0 bases at V and 11 bases at J, with 11 bases in the middle. The CDR3 DNA follows: TGTGCCAGCAGCGTAGGGGACTTCGGGAAACTGTTTTTT. Translating gives CASSVGDFGKLFF.

The V call is TRBV2, the J call TRBJ1-4, with TRBD1 as a possible D gene (6 bases). CDR3 length equals 14 residues. Germline loops: CDR1 SNHLY, CDR2 FYNNEI. Trimming pared 8 bases from V and 8 bases from J, leaving 18 bases between. CDR3 loop: CASGLQGVEEKLFF. The CDR3 nucleotides are TGTGCCAGCGGTTTACAGGGCGTAGAAGAAAAACTGTTTTTT.

J is TRBJ2-1 and V is TRBV9; possibly TRBD2 for D (7 bases). This CDR3 has 16 residues. The V end was cut by 0 bases, the J end by 0 bases, with 10 bases between. Germline CDR1 is SGDLS and CDR2 is YYNGEE. The CDR3 DNA follows: TGTGCCAGCAGCGTAGGGGGAGGGGGCTCCTACAATGAGCAGTTCTTC. It yields the protein CASSVGGGGSYNEQFF.

This clone was detected only once. The chain joins TRBV10-1 to TRBJ2-3; D perhaps matches TRBD2 (6 bases). The CDR3 is 14 amino acids. Germline V lookup: CDR1 WNHNN, CDR2 SYGVQD (reference sequence). The V end lost 4 bases, the J end lost 4 bases, and 12 bases lay between the germline ends. The CDR3 nucleotides are TGCGCCAGCAGTGGCGGCGGGGATGCAGATACGCAGTATTTT. Residues: CASSGGGDADTQYF.

The chain uses TRBV19 and TRBJ1-3; 7 bases fit TRBD1. The CDR3 has 16 residues. Unmatched junction bases numbered 10, after V lost 4 bases and J lost 4 bases. The germline V gene has CDR1 LNHDA and CDR2 SQIVND (reference sequence). The CDR3 here is CASSTPRQGAGNTIYF. In DNA form, the CDR3 reads TGTGCCAGTAGTACGCCCCGACAGGGTGCGGGAAACACCATATATTTT.

This chain joins TRBV6-5 and TRBJ2-7; TRBD2 agrees at 8 bases. This CDR3 comprises 14 residues. V lost 5 bases to trimming and J lost 0 bases; unmatched junction nucleotides: 3. Germline V gives CDR1 MNHEY, CDR2 SVGAGI. The CDR3 region is CASSIAGTSYEQYF. The CDR3 DNA reads as TGTGCCAGCAGTATAGCGGGGACCTCCTACGAGCAGTACTTC.

This chain links TRBV6-5 with TRBJ1-1; D might be TRBD1 (6 bases). The V end was cut by 9 bases, the J end by 1 base, with 9 bases between. Germline V gene data show CDR1 as MNHEY and CDR2 as SVGAGI. The CDR3 runs 12 residues. The CDR3: CASTTGNTEAFF. Here the CDR3 DNA reads TGTGCCAGTACGACAGGGAACACTGAAGCTTTCTTT.

This clone was picked up a small number of times. The rearrangement links TRBV5-6 to TRBJ1-2, with TRBD1 matching over 7 bases. The CDR3 has 13 amino acids. Losses at the gene ends were 2 bases for V and 5 bases for J; bases not matched to a gene: 3. In germline, CDR1 is SGHDT, CDR2 YYEEEE. In DNA form, the CDR3 reads TGTGCCAGCAGCTTCGGGACAGAATATGGCTACACCTTC. This encodes CASSFGTEYGYTF.

The rearrangement joins TRBV9 to TRBJ2-2; D perhaps matches TRBD2 (6 bases). The V end was cut by 4 bases, the J end by 4 bases, with 17 bases between. CDR3 size: 16 residues. Per the germline V gene, CDR1 is SGDLS and CDR2 is YYNGEE. The CDR3 protein is CASSPFPEGITGELFF. The CDR3 DNA sequence: TGTGCCAGCAGCCCCTTTCCGGAGGGGATCACCGGGGAGCTGTTTTTT. The full variable domain, in which reference TRBV9 and TRBJ2-2 provide the parts outside the CDR3, is DSGVTQTPKHLITATGQRVTLRCSPRSGDLSVYWYQQSLDQGLQFLIQYYNGEERAKGNILERFSAQQFPDLHSELNLSSLELGDSALYFCASSPFPEGITGELFFGEGSRLTVL.